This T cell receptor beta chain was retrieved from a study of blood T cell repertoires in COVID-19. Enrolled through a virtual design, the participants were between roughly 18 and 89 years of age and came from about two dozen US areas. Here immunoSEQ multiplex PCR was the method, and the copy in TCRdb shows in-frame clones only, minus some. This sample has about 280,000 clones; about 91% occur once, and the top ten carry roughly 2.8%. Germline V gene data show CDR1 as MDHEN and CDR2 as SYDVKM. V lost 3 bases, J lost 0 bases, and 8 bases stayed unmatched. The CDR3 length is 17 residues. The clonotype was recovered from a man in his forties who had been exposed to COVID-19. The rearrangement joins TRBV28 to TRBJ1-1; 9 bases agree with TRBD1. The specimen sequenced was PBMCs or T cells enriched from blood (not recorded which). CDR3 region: CASSFGEGQGVNTEAFF. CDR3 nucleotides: TGTGCCAGCAGTTTTGGCGAGGGACAGGGTGTGAACACTGAAGCTTTCTTT.